This TCR beta chain is from a study of T cells after yellow fever vaccination. Whole-study context: With SMART-Seq v4 Ultra Low Input, the fractions containing low cell numbers were prepared. Regarding the study as a whole: Only a minor proportion of clonotypes was detected across both CD4 and CD8 compartments.

Generation of TCR cDNA used 5'RACE template switching (which added a universal primer site and UMIs). MiXCR was run by TCRdb on the 5' RACE reads, yielding one entry per CDR3 protein. The table has around 320,000 distinct CDR3 sequences, approximately 12% seen once; the top ten hold 3% to 4%. This clonotype was seen a few times. Its cognate antigen is unknown. The sequence was obtained from a man younger than 35 who received the YFV17D yellow fever vaccine. The sequencing here drew on CD4+ T cells sorted from PBMCs, taken 45 days after the yellow fever booster vaccination.

The CDR3 nucleotides are TGTGCCAGCAGCCCTGACAGGGAGGAGCGAGCTTTCTTT. Protein product: CASSPDREERAFF. V is TRBV2 and J is TRBJ1-1; TRBD1 matches at 7 bases. CDR3 size: 13 residues. With 6 bases clipped from V and 10 bases from J, the junction kept 11 bases outside the gene matches. Per the germline V gene, CDR1 is SNHLY and CDR2 is FYNNEI.